This record covers a single T cell receptor beta chain. The antigen is undetermined. This sample was taken from a study of T cell responses to AZD1222 COVID-19 vaccine. Clones were read by immunoSEQ multiplex PCR, and TCRdb kept only the in-frame ones, dropping some. The sample has roughly 130,000 clones; approximately 85% are singletons. General study results and limits: A reported finding is that nearly half of spike-specific TCRs target unmutated variant regions. Clonal diversity may have been underestimated in mostly white British donors. When two AZD1222 doses had been given, Spike-specific TCR breadth and depth rose.

Per the germline V gene, CDR1 is SGHNT and CDR2 is YENEEA. V shed 5 bases and J shed 5 bases, with 22 bases lying between them. This CDR3 has 16 residues. This TCR derives from an adult in good health. The rearrangement uses TRBV11-3 and TRBJ2-7, with D possibly matching TRBD1 (6 bases). The specimen comprised peripheral blood, sampled on day 0 of AZD1222 vaccination. The CDR3 DNA is TGTGCCAGCAGCCCTATTGAGACAGGAGGTCGCGACGAGCAGTACTTC. Its translation: CASSPIETGGRDEQYF.